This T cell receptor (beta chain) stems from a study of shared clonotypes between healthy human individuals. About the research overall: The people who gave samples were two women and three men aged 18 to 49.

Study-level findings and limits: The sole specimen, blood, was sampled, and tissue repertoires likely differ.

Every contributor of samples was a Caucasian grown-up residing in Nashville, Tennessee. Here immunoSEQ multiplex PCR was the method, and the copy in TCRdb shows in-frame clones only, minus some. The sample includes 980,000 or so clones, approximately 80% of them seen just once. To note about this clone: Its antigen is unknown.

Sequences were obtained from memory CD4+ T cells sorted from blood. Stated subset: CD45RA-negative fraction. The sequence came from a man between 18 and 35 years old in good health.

The CDR3 region is CASSYSRDPNSPLHF. CDR3 sequence (DNA): TGTGCCAGCAGTTACTCACGGGACCCTAATTCACCCCTCCACTTT. The chain is built from TRBV6-5 and TRBJ1-6; D possibly corresponds to TRBD1 (5 bases). Germline CDR1 reads MNHEY; CDR2 reads SVGAGI. Trimming left V 0 bases short and J 6 bases short, with 9 bases between. The length of the CDR3 is 15 residues.